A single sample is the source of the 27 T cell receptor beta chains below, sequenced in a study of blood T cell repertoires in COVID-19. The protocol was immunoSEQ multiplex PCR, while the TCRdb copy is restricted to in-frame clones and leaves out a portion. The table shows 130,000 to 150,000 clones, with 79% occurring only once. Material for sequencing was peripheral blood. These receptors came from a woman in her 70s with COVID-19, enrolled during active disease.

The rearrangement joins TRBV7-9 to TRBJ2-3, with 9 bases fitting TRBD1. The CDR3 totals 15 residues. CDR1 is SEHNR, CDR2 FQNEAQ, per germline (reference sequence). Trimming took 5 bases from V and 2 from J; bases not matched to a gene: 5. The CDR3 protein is CASSTDRGVTDTQYF. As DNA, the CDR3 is TGTGCCAGCAGCACGGACAGGGGAGTCACAGATACGCAGTATTTT.

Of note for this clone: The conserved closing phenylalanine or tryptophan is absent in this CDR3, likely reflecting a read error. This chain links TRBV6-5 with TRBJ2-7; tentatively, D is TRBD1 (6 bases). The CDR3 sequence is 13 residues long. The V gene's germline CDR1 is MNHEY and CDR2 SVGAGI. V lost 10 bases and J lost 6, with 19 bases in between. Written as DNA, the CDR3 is TGTGCCACCCGAGAAACAGGGTTCGGCGAGCAGTACCTC. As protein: CATRETGFGEQYL.

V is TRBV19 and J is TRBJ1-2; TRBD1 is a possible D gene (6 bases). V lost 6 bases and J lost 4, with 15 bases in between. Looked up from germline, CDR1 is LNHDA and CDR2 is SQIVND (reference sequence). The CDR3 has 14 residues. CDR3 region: CASRWTAEGYGYTF. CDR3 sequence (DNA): TGTGCCAGTAGGTGGACAGCTGAGGGCTATGGCTACACCTTC.

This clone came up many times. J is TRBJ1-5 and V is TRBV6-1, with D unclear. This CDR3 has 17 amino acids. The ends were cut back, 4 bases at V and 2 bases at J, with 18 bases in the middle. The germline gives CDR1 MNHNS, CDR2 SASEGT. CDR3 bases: TGTGCCAGCAGTGCCGACATTGGGGAGCGGGGCAATCAGCCCCAGCATTTT. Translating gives CASSADIGERGNQPQHF.

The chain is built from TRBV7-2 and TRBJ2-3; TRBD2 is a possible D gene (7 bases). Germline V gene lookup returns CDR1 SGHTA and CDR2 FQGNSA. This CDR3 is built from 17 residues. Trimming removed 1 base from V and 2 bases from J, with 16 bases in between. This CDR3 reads CASSLGRGGANTDTQYF. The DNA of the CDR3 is TGTGCCAGCAGCTTAGGGAGAGGGGGGGCTAACACAGATACGCAGTATTTT.

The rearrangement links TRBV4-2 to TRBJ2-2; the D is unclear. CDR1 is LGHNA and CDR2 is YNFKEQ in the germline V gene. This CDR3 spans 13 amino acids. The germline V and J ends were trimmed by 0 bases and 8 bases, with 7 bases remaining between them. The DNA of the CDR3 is TGTGCCAGCAGCCAAGATATGGCAGGGGAGCTGTTTTTT. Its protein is CASSQDMAGELFF.

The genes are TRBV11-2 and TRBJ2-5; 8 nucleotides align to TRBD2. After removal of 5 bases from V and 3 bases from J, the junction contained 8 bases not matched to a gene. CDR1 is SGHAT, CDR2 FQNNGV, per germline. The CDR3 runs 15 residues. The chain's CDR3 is CASSLSAGVKETQYF. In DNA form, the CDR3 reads TGTGCCAGCAGCCTCTCAGCGGGGGTAAAAGAGACCCAGTACTTC.

The CDR3 DNA sequence: TGTGCCAGCAGCGGAGAGACAATCCAGAATGAGCAGTTCTTC. Protein sequence: CASSGETIQNEQFF. This sequence joins TRBV9 and TRBJ2-1; D is unresolved. CDR1 is SGDLS and CDR2 is YYNGEE in the germline V gene. The CDR3 spans 14 residues. V was shortened by 3 bases and J by 7 bases, with 14 bases between the two germline ends.

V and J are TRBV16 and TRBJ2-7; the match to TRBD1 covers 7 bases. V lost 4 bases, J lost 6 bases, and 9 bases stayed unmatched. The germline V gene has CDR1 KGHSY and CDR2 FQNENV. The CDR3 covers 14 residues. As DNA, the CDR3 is TGTGCCAGCAGCCCGCAGACAGGGCGTAGCGAGCAGTACTTC. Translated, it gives CASSPQTGRSEQYF.

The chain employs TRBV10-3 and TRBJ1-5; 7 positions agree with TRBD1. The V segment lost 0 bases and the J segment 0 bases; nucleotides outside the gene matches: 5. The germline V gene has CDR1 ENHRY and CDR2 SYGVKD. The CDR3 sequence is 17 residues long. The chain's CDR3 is CAISESGQAYSNQPQHF. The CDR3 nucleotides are TGTGCCATCAGTGAGTCCGGACAGGCCTATAGCAATCAGCCCCAGCATTTT.

CDR3: CATSEWTSVDTQYF. Written as DNA, the CDR3 is TGTGCCACCAGTGAGTGGACTAGCGTAGATACGCAGTATTTT. The chain combines TRBV24-1 with TRBJ2-3; TRBD2 matches at 9 bases. Germline CDR1 is KGHDR and CDR2 is SFDVKD. The V gene end was trimmed by 4 bases and the J gene end by 5 bases; junction bases not matched to a gene: 3. The CDR3 runs 14 residues.

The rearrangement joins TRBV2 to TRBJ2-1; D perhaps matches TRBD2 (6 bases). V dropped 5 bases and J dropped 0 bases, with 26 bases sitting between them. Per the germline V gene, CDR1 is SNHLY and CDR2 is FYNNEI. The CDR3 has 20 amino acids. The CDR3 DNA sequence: TGTGCCAGCAGTCGGAGAGAGTCCTGGCGGGGCCACTACTCCTACAATGAGCAGTTCTTC. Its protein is CASSRRESWRGHYSYNEQFF.

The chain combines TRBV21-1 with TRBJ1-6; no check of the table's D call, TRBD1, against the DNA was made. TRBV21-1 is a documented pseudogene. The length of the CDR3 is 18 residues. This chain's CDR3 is CASSKGRGRVSYNSPLHF. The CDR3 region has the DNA TGTGCCAGCAGCAAAGGCAGGGGAAGGGTCTCCTATAATTCACCCCTCCACTTT.

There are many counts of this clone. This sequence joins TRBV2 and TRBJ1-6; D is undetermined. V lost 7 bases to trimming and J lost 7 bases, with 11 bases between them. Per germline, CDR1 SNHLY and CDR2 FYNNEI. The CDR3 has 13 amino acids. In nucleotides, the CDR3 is TGTGCCAGCATGCCCCAGTTCAATTCACCCCTCCACTTT. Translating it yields CASMPQFNSPLHF. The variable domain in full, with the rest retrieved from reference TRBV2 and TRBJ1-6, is EPEVTQTPSHQVTQMGQEVILRCVPISNHLYFYWYRQILGQKVEFLVSFYNNEISEKSEIFDDQFSVERPDGSNFTLKIRSTKLEDSAMYFCASMPQFNSPLHFGNGTRLTVT.

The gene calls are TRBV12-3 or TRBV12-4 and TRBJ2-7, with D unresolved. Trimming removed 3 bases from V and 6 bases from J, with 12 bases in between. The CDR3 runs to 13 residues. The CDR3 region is CASSLAPLSEQYF. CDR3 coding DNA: TGTGCCAGCAGTTTGGCCCCCCTGTCCGAGCAGTACTTC.

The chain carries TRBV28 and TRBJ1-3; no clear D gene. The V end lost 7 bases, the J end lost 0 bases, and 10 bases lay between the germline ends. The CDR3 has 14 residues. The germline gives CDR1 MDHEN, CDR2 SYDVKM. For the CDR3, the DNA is TGTGCCAGCACTCCGGCAGGCTCTGGAAACACCATATATTTT. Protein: CASTPAGSGNTIYF.

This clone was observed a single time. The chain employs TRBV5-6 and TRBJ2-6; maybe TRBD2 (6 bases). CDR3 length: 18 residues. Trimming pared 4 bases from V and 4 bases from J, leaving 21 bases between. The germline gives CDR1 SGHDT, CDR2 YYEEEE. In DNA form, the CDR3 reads TGTGCCAGCAGCCCCCTGAGCGGGCGTACTCTGGGGGCCAACGTCCTGACTTTC. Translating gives CASSPLSGRTLGANVLTF.

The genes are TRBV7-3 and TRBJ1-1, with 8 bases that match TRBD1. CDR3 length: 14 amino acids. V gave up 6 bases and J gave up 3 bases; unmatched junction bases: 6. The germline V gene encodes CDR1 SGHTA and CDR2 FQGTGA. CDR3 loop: CASSQQGGDTEAFF. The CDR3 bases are TGTGCCAGCAGTCAACAGGGGGGCGACACTGAAGCTTTCTTT.

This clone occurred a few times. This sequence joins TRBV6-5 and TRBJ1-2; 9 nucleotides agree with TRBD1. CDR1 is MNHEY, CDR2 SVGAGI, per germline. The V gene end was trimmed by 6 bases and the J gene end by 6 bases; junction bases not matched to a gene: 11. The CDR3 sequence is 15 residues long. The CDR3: CASRKPTGGRDGYTF. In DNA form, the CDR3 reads TGTGCCAGCAGAAAGCCGACAGGGGGTAGGGATGGCTACACCTTC.

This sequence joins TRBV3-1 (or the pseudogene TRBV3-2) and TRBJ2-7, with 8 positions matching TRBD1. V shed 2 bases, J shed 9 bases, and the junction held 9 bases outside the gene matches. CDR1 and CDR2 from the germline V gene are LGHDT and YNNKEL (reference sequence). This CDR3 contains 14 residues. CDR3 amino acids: CASSQTQGGSRQYF. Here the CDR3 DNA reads TGTGCCAGCAGCCAAACACAGGGGGGCTCGAGGCAGTACTTC.

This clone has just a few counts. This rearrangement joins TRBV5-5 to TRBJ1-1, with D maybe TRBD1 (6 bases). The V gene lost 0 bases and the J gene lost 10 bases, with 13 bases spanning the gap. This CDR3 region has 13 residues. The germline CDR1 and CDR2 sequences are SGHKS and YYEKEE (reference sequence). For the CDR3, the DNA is TGTGCCAGCAGCTTGGGAGGGGGTCAAGGAGCTTTCTTT. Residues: CASSLGGGQGAFF.

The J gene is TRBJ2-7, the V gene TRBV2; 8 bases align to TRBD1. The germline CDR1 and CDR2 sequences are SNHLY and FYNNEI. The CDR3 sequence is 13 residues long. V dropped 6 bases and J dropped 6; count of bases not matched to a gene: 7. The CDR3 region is CASRSQGAAEQYF. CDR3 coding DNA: TGTGCCAGCAGATCCCAGGGGGCTGCCGAGCAGTACTTC.

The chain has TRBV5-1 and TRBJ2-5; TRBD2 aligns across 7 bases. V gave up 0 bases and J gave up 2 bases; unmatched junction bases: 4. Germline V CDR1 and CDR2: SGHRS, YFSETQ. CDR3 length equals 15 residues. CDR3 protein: CASSLASGIQETQYF. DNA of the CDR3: TGCGCCAGCAGCTTGGCTAGCGGTATTCAAGAGACCCAGTACTTC.

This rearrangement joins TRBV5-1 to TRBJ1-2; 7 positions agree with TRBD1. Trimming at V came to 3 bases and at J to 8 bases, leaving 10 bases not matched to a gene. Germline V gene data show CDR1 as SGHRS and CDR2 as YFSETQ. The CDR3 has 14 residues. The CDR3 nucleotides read TGCGCCAGCAGCTCACACCAGGGGGTCGGGGGCTACACCTTC. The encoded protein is CASSSHQGVGGYTF.

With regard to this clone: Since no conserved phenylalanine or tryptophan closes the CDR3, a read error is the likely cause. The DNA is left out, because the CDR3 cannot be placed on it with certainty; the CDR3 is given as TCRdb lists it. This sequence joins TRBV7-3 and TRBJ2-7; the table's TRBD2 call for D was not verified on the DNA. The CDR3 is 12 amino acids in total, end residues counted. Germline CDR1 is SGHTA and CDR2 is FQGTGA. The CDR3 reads CASSSGPSRERI.

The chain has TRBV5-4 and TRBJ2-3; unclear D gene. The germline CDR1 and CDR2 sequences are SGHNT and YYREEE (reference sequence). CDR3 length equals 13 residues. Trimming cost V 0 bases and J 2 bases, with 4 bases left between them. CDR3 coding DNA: TGTGCCAGCAGCTTGGTCCTCACAGATACGCAGTATTTT. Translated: CASSLVLTDTQYF.

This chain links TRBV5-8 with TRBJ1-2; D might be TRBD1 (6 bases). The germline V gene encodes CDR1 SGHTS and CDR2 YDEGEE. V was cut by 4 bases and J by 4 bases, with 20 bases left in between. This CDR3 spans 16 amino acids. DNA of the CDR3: TGTGCCAGCAGCCCCAAACCGTTACAGGGTGGCTATGGCTACACCTTC. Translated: CASSPKPLQGGYGYTF.